This entry features one TCR beta chain sequence. No antigen is known for it. The sample holds no much larger clone one base away, and base qualities are not on file. This specimen belongs to a study of response to subunit inactivated influenza vaccine (dated by TCRdb to about 2018). For context, the study as a whole: To follow how T cells responded to a trivalent subunit inactivated influenza vaccine, the researchers relied on deep quantitative profiling of the T cell receptor repertoire. Results the study describes overall, beyond this receptor: It was suggested by the authors that each seasonal influenza vaccination may recruit only a limited number of new T cells.

Libraries were constructed by RT-PCR. Sequenced using an Illumina HiSeq 2500. TCRdb reworked the public reads: Q25 trimming with fastp, MiXCR clone assembly, productive beta chains retained. For every CDR3 protein sequence, its rows merge into one entry that carries the most common genes and DNA. For this sample there are more than 700,000 distinct CDR3 sequences; 21% appear just once. The biggest ten clones account for roughly 10% of the sample. The CDR3 runs 13 residues from the cysteine to the phenylalanine. Left in the record is the CDR3 DNA by itself, 39 bases read in frame from the first base. CDR1 KGHDR and CDR2 SFDVKD were looked up in the germline V gene. Trimming takes 4 bases off V and 12 bases off J; junction bases not matched to a gene: 7.

Sample: PBMCs from blood, taken 5 days after vaccination. This chain is built from TRBV24-1 and TRBJ2-1; 8 nucleotides in the junction match TRBD1. The clonotype originates from a man aged 50-60 years who received an inactivated influenza vaccine. Donor details come from another sample of the same person, matched by shared clones. The DNA sequence is TGTGCCACCAGTGACCCCCCGGGACAGGCGCAGTTCTTC. Its protein product is CATSDPPGQAQFF.